The present entry profiles one T cell receptor beta chain with its context. Its antigen is unidentified. Assay used: immunoSEQ multiplex PCR; TCRdb lists only in-frame clones, some missing. The data contain tens of thousands of clones, approximately 90% of them singletons. This entry belongs to a study of OX40 agonist ivuxolimab in advanced cancers. Study-wide context: At around 83% male, the cohort had a mean age of about 60 years, ranging from about 20 to 79. Three individuals attained partial responses, comprising one hepatocellular carcinoma case and two cutaneous melanoma cases.

The germline V and J ends were trimmed by 3 bases and 13 bases, with 12 bases remaining between them. The CDR3 totals 11 residues. CDR1 is SGHVS, CDR2 FNYEAQ, per germline. Study-level findings and limits: The study observed clonal expansion of CD4+ and CD8+ blood T cells by week 6 at 0.1 to 3.0 mg/kg. Certain nonresponders additionally had low normalized T-cell clonal expansion.

Material: CD4+ or CD8+ T cells sorted from blood, obtained in a trial of the OX40 agonist ivuxolimab. The sequence derives from an adult with an advanced solid tumor such as melanoma, head and neck, liver or kidney cancer. The chain links TRBV7-6 to TRBJ2-5; D gene uncertain. The CDR3 sequence is CASSLGLTLYF. DNA for the CDR3: TGTGCCAGCAGCTTGGGATTAACACTGTACTTC.